This T cell receptor (beta chain) was captured in a study of T cells in Graves' hyperthyroidism and ophthalmopathy. This clonotype was counted ten times or more. The antigen remains unidentified. The V and J ends lost 5 bases and 10 bases respectively, with 20 bases between them. Germline V gene data show CDR1 as GTSNPN and CDR2 as SVGIG (reference sequence). CDR3 length equals 13 residues. Regions amplified from RNA transcripts were the TCR beta CDR3 regions. The study used the HTBI primer set for a first-round RT-PCR of the TCR CDR3. TCRdb called the multiplex PCR reads again in MiXCR, with one record for every CDR3 protein. The repertoire includes about 260,000 distinct CDR3 sequences, about 25% of them detected once, and roughly 24% sits in the top ten. Before ophthalmopathy appeared, progressors gave blood at initial hyperthyroidism diagnosis. Using more than 7.5 ml of fresh peripheral blood, PBMCs were prepared.

Whole-study findings and limits: Ophthalmopathy was distinguished from stable hyperthyroidism by 13 V-J signatures. A median around 6 months before onset, the model predicted ophthalmopathy.

This sequence originates from a middle-aged man with Graves' hyperthyroidism that later progressed to Graves' ophthalmopathy. Sequences were obtained from blood. The V call is TRBV30, the J call TRBJ1-1; D may be TRBD1 (5 bases). The CDR3 DNA sequence: TGTGCCTGGGGCATCGGGGCAGGGCGATTAGCTTTCTTT. This codes for CAWGIGAGRLAFF.